The entry below describes one T cell receptor beta chain. Trimming pared 1 base from V and 6 bases from J, leaving 4 bases between. The CDR3 runs to 11 residues. Original handling: Amplification of reference gene primers was used by the study to estimate nucleated cell counts. Some clones are missing from TCRdb's copy, which holds only in-frame ones; the method was immunoSEQ multiplex PCR. The V and J calls and clone size come from that table; D and trimming were worked out from the DNA. Of some 38,000 clones in the sample, approximately 80% are singletons; the top ten hold 13% to 15%. This record belongs to a study of blood T cell repertoires in COVID-19. Study background: Sites in the United States, Italy and Spain provided acute and convalescent COVID-19 samples. T cells, B-cell-depleted T cells, or PBMCs provided the cDNA or gDNA that served as material.

The receptor was derived from a woman in her sixties or seventies with acute or convalescent COVID-19. Sequencing used peripheral blood. The chain has TRBV12-3 or TRBV12-4 and TRBJ2-7, with no clear D. The CDR3 loop reads CASSLGLEQYF. CDR3 in DNA: TGTGCCAGCAGTTTAGGACTCGAGCAGTACTTC.